The 18 T cell receptor beta chains listed next were all sequenced from one sample in a study of response to subunit inactivated influenza vaccine. A single record per CDR3 protein comes from TCRdb applying MiXCR to the RT-PCR reads. The table has about 700,000 distinct CDR3 sequences, around 13% seen once. The starting material was PBMCs from blood, obtained around 15 days before vaccination. The receptor source for this set is a man between 45 and 60 years old who received an inactivated influenza vaccine.

This clonotype was detected only a few times. The chain carries TRBV7-2 and TRBJ2-1, with 9 bases matching TRBD2. Germline loops: CDR1 SGHTA, CDR2 FQGNSA. The CDR3 spans 15 residues. J gave up 7 bases and V 5 bases, and 9 bases lay outside the gene matches. The DNA of the CDR3 is TGTGCCAGCAGCCAGGTGGCGGGAGGGGCGAATGAGCAGTTCTTC. Amino acids: CASSQVAGGANEQFF.

This clonotype came up a few times. J is TRBJ1-4 and V is TRBV7-2, with D maybe TRBD1 (5 bases). Germline V gene sequence: CDR1 SGHTA, CDR2 FQGNSA. The CDR3 sequence is 14 residues long. The V and J ends lost 4 bases and 8 bases respectively, with 14 bases between them. In DNA, the CDR3 is TGTGCCAGCAGCTACCAAAGTGGGGGGGAAAAACTGTTTTTT. It translates to CASSYQSGGEKLFF.

The chain couples TRBV28 to TRBJ2-3; D gene uncertain. V gave up 4 bases and J gave up 2 bases, with 16 bases separating them. CDR3 length: 16 amino acids. The germline CDR1 and CDR2 sequences are MDHEN and SYDVKM. CDR3 amino acids: CASSSAGTPDTDTQYF. The CDR3 DNA sequence: TGTGCCAGCAGTTCAGCCGGTACCCCGGACACAGATACGCAGTATTTT. The whole variable domain, remainder taken from reference TRBV28 and TRBJ2-3, is DVKVTQSSRYLVKRTGEKVFLECVQDMDHENMFWYRQDPGLGLRLIYFSYDVKMKEKGDIPEGYSVSREKKERFSLILESASTNQTSMYLCASSSAGTPDTDTQYFGPGTRLTVL.

This clonotype was counted ten times or more. The rearrangement links TRBV12-5 to TRBJ2-1; 12 nucleotides align to TRBD1. From germline, CDR1 is LGHNT and CDR2 FRNRAP. V lost 0 bases, J lost 7 bases, and 7 bases stayed unmatched. The CDR3 is made up of 17 amino acids. The CDR3 bases are TGTGCTAGTGGTTTGGTCCTGGGACAGGGGGCGCGGAATGAGCAGTTCTTC. Translating it yields CASGLVLGQGARNEQFF.

This clonotype was counted ten times or more. The rearrangement uses TRBV10-3 and TRBJ2-1, with D perhaps given as TRBD1 or TRBD2 (5 bases each). V shed 3 bases and J shed 7 bases, with 13 bases lying between them. The CDR3 covers 14 residues. The germline V gene encodes CDR1 ENHRY and CDR2 SYGVKD. The CDR3 is CAISDPGRVNEQFF. In DNA, the CDR3 is TGTGCCATCAGTGATCCGGGGCGGGTTAATGAGCAGTTCTTC.

This clonotype was seen a few times. This chain links TRBV7-8 with TRBJ2-1; no reliable D call. Germline-derived CDR1 and CDR2 are SGHVS and FQNEAQ. The CDR3 spans 14 residues. V lost 5 bases and J 9 bases, leaving 17 bases between the germline ends. The CDR3 bases are TGTGCCAGCAGCACCGGGCCTTTCTCCGGTGAGCAGTTCTTC. Amino acid sequence: CASSTGPFSGEQFF.

This clonotype has a count of ten or more. J is TRBJ2-3 and V is TRBV7-6; 7 bases align to TRBD2. This CDR3 is 16 amino acids long. J was trimmed by 0 bases and V by 0 bases; bases with no gene match: 3. The germline V gene has CDR1 SGHVS and CDR2 FNYEAQ. CDR3 coding DNA: TGTGCCAGCAGCTTAGCGGCGGGAGCTAGCACAGATACGCAGTATTTT. Its protein is CASSLAAGASTDTQYF.

This clonotype has a handful of counts. The chain has TRBV5-1 and TRBJ2-1; D perhaps matches TRBD2 (5 bases). V lost 1 base and J 6 bases, leaving 14 bases between the germline ends. The CDR3 has 15 residues. Germline V gene sequence: CDR1 SGHRS, CDR2 YFSETQ. CDR3 sequence reads: CASSLTGSAFNEQFF. CDR3 DNA sequence: TGCGCCAGCAGCTTGACGGGGAGCGCCTTCAATGAGCAGTTCTTC. Variable domain in full (rest from reference TRBV5-1 and TRBJ2-1): KAGVTQTPRYLIKTRGQQVTLSCSPISGHRSVSWYQQTPGQGLQFLFEYFSETQRNKGNFPGRFSGRQFSNSRSEMNVSTLELGDSALYLCASSLTGSAFNEQFFGPGTRLTVL.

This clonotype was observed a few times. A much larger clonotype is one base distant, so this may be a read error. V is TRBV4-3 and J is TRBJ2-2; 7 bases line up with TRBD1. The CDR3 runs to 14 residues. The germline V gene encodes CDR1 LGHNA and CDR2 YSLEER. J lost 3 bases, V lost 3 bases, and 1 base had no gene match. The CDR3 nucleotides read TGCGCCAGCAGCCAGGGACAGTACACCGGGGAGCTGTTTTTT. It yields the protein CASSQGQYTGELFF.

This clonotype was observed a few times. V usage is TRBV7-9 and J usage is TRBJ1-4, with TRBD1 matching 7 bases. The CDR3 covers 14 residues. Germline CDR1 and CDR2: SEHNR and FQNEAQ (reference sequence). V lost 4 bases and J lost 3; bases outside the gene matches: 2. DNA for the CDR3: TGTGCCAGCAGCTGGGGACAGTCTAATGAAAAACTGTTTTTT. Amino acid sequence: CASSWGQSNEKLFF.

This clonotype has a handful of counts. The chain is built from TRBV7-9 and TRBJ2-1, with TRBD2 identical over 7 bases. After removal of 2 bases from V and 6 bases from J, the junction contained 4 bases not matched to a gene. The CDR3 sequence is 14 residues long. Per the germline V gene, CDR1 is SEHNR and CDR2 is FQNEAQ (reference sequence). The CDR3 is CASSLKASGNEQFF. The CDR3, as DNA: TGTGCCAGCAGCTTAAAAGCTAGCGGCAATGAGCAGTTCTTC. Full variable domain (missing parts from reference TRBV7-9 and TRBJ2-1): DTGVSQNPRHKITKRGQNVTFRCDPISEHNRLYWYRQTLGQGPEFLTYFQNEAQLEKSRLLSDRFSAERPKGSFSTLEIQRTEQGDSAMYLCASSLKASGNEQFFGPGTRLTVL.

The V gene is TRBV15, the J gene TRBJ1-5, with D tentatively TRBD1 (6 bases). Germline V gene lookup returns CDR1 LNHNV and CDR2 YYDKDF (reference sequence). V dropped 5 bases and J dropped 2 bases, with 13 bases sitting between them. The CDR3 totals 15 residues. The CDR3 protein is CATSYRGNGNQPQHF. CDR3 nucleotides: TGTGCCACCAGCTATAGGGGGAACGGCAATCAGCCCCAGCATTTT.

The chain has TRBV7-2 and TRBJ2-7; TRBD1 is a possible D gene (7 bases). The CDR3 is 17 amino acids. Germline CDR1 and CDR2: SGHTA and FQGNSA. V was clipped by 4 bases and J by 4 bases, with 23 bases between them. DNA for the CDR3: TGTGCCAGCAGCTATCAGGGGGGCGGGCCTTTTGGATACGAGCAGTACTTC. It specifies CASSYQGGGPFGYEQYF.

This clonotype showed up just a few times. The CDR3 loop reads CATSEVKRSSYNEQFF. DNA for the CDR3: TGTGCCACCAGTGAAGTCAAGAGAAGCTCCTACAATGAGCAGTTCTTC. V gene TRBV24-1 combines with J gene TRBJ2-1; D remains unclear. Trimming shortened V by 4 bases and J by 0 bases, and 12 bases separated the two germline ends. CDR1 is KGHDR, CDR2 SFDVKD, per germline. The CDR3 loop spans 16 amino acids.

J is TRBJ2-7 and V is TRBV24-1, with TRBD2 as a possible D gene (5 bases). The CDR3 extends over 17 amino acids. CDR1 KGHDR and CDR2 SFDVKD come from the germline V gene. The V end was cut by 0 bases, the J end by 7 bases, with 21 bases between. CDR3 in amino acids: CATSDLPLTGSIWEQYF. The CDR3 DNA reads TGTGCCACCAGTGATTTGCCTTTGACTGGGAGTATTTGGGAGCAGTACTTC.

The chain employs TRBV5-1 and TRBJ1-2; D is perhaps TRBD1 (5 bases). V lost 5 bases, J lost 2 bases, and 10 bases lay in between. This CDR3 comprises 13 residues. Per the germline V gene, CDR1 is SGHRS and CDR2 is YFSETQ. CDR3 DNA sequence: TGCGCCAGCAGTATACAGGAAAACTATGGCTACACCTTC. It encodes CASSIQENYGYTF.

The rearrangement links TRBV12-3 or TRBV12-4 to TRBJ1-1; no firm D call. Trimming removed 3 bases at V and 12 bases at J, with 14 bases between. This CDR3 has 12 residues. The CDR3 here is CASSFLDPGTFF. In DNA, the CDR3 is TGTGCCAGCAGTTTTTTGGATCCGGGAACTTTCTTT.

The rearrangement joins TRBV9 to TRBJ2-3, with TRBD2 matching 11 bases. This CDR3 is built from 19 residues. The germline gives CDR1 SGDLS, CDR2 YYNGEE. The V gene end was trimmed by 1 base and the J gene end by 0 bases; junction bases not matched to a gene: 10. The CDR3 DNA sequence: TGTGCCAGCAGCGTACGTGGTAGCGGGAGGGCCGGGAGCACAGATACGCAGTATTTT. This encodes CASSVRGSGRAGSTDTQYF.